A selection of T cell receptor beta chains follows, all from one sample in a study of control samples from healthy donors and cancer patients. Measured with immunoSEQ multiplex PCR; TCRdb has only the in-frame clones, and not every one. This table holds some 95,000 clones, 80% to 95% found once. Sequencing was carried out using blood. The receptor set was obtained from a human donor in good health. The donor label of this sample is uncertain. CDR3s include the opening cysteine and the closing phenylalanine or tryptophan. D genes are given only for firm matches. Expanded clones get a size class; other rows say once, few or many, or leave the size out.

abundance,d_gene,v_gene,j_gene,CDR3aa,CDR3nt
NA,NA,TRBV7-3,TRBJ2-3,CASSPSGGGRTDTQYF,TGTGCCAGCAGCCCCAGTGGGGGCGGCCGCACAGATACGCAGTATTTT
NA,TRBD1,TRBV23-1,TRBJ1-4,CASSQSTVQGGPGIGEKLFF,TGCGCCAGCAGTCAATCGACGGTACAAGGGGGCCCCGGGATCGGTGAAAAACTGTTTTTT
NA,NA,TRBV14,TRBJ2-3,CASSQGGHPTDTQYF,TGTGCCAGCAGCCAAGGGGGACATCCCACAGATACGCAGTATTTT
NA,NA,TRBV12-3/TRBV12-4,TRBJ2-5,CASSHGHQETQYF,TGTGCCAGCAGCCACGGCCACCAAGAGACCCAGTACTTC
NA,NA,TRBV6-5,TRBJ2-7,CASITPYEQYF,TGTGCCAGCATTACACCCTACGAGCAGTACTTC
once,TRBD2,TRBV30,TRBJ2-1,CAWSNAAGGNEQFF,TGTGCCTGGAGTAACGCGGCGGGGGGGAATGAGCAGTTCTTC
NA,NA,TRBV6-5,TRBJ2-1,CASSLTGNNNEQFF,TGTGCCAGCAGTCTGACGGGGAACAACAATGAGCAGTTCTTC
once,TRBD2,TRBV7-3,TRBJ2-5,CASSLGLAGVETQYF,TGTGCCAGCAGCCTGGGACTAGCGGGGGTAGAGACCCAGTACTTC
NA,NA,TRBV12-3/TRBV12-4,TRBJ1-1,CASQGVVNTEAFF,TGTGCCAGCCAAGGGGTGGTGAACACTGAAGCTTTCTTT
NA,NA,TRBV10-2,TRBJ2-3,CASRDSASSDTQYF,TGCGCCAGCAGAGACAGTGCTTCCTCAGATACGCAGTATTTT
NA,NA,TRBV12-5,TRBJ2-5,CASGLKAGASSETQYF,TGTGCTAGTGGTTTGAAGGCCGGGGCTAGCTCGGAGACCCAGTACTTC
NA,NA,TRBV6-5,TRBJ2-2,CASSLQANTGELFF,TGTGCCAGCAGTCTGCAGGCGAACACCGGGGAGCTGTTTTTT
NA,TRBD1,TRBV10-1,TRBJ2-7,CASSGTGDYEQYF,TGCGCCAGCAGCGGGACAGGAGACTACGAGCAGTACTTC
NA,NA,TRBV6-1,TRBJ2-5,CASSEWGDRPWRYF,TGTGCCAGCAGTGAGTGGGGGGACAGACCTTGGCGATACTTC
NA,NA,TRBV2,TRBJ2-5,CASSPDSPQETQYF,TGTGCCAGCAGTCCGGACAGCCCCCAAGAGACCCAGTACTTC
NA,NA,TRBV21-1,TRBJ2-3,CASSRGPIADTQYF,TGTGCCAGCAGCAGGGGACCGATTGCGGATACGCAGTATTTT
NA,NA,TRBV5-8,TRBJ1-2,CASSVGVRYGYTF,TGTGCCAGCAGCGTAGGGGTCCGCTATGGCTACACCTTC
NA,NA,TRBV14,TRBJ1-1,CASSQDLAAATEAFF,TGTGCCAGCAGCCAAGATCTAGCGGCGGCCACTGAAGCTTTCTTT
NA,NA,TRBV11-2,TRBJ1-2,CASSPVGSGRVYGYTF,TGTGCCAGCAGCCCGGTGGGCAGCGGCCGTGTCTATGGCTACACCTTC
NA,NA,TRBV3-1/TRBV3-2,TRBJ1-2,CASSQVQGRTNYGYTF,TGTGCCAGCAGCCAAGTTCAGGGGAGGACTAACTATGGCTACACCTTC
NA,NA,TRBV11-3,TRBJ1-1,CASSLGRGDTEAFF,TGTGCCAGCAGCTTGGGCAGGGGTGATACTGAAGCTTTCTTT
NA,NA,TRBV6-2/TRBV6-3,TRBJ1-4,CASSSGAENEKLFF,TGTGCCAGCAGTTCCGGGGCAGAAAATGAAAAACTGTTTTTT
NA,NA,TRBV20-1,TRBJ2-3,CSASGRSTDTQYF,TGCAGTGCTAGTGGGCGGTCCACAGATACGCAGTATTTT
NA,NA,TRBV12-3/TRBV12-4,TRBJ1-1,CASSADGVLAFF,TGTGCCAGCAGTGCCGACGGAGTTCTAGCTTTCTTT
once,TRBD1,TRBV10-3,TRBJ1-2,CAITRQGSPGGYTF,TGTGCCATCACCAGACAGGGTTCGCCGGGTGGCTACACCTTC
NA,NA,TRBV29-1,TRBJ1-2,CSVEGYYGYTF,TGCAGCGTGGAGGGTTACTATGGCTACACCTTC
NA,TRBD2,TRBV6-2/TRBV6-3,TRBJ2-5,CASSLLTSGQETQYF,TGTGCCAGCAGTTTGTTGACTAGCGGTCAAGAGACCCAGTACTTC
once,NA,TRBV6-5,TRBJ1-2,CASGYWGLDEGYTF,TGTGCCAGCGGATACTGGGGCCTCGACGAAGGCTACACCTTC
NA,NA,TRBV12-5,TRBJ2-7,CASGLVSPMAGDEQYF,TGTGCTAGTGGTTTGGTAAGCCCTATGGCTGGGGACGAGCAGTACTTC
NA,TRBD2,TRBV11-3,TRBJ2-1,CASSLDRLAGALFEQFF,TGTGCCAGCAGCTTAGACAGGCTAGCGGGGGCCCTATTTGAGCAGTTCTTC
NA,NA,TRBV24-1,TRBJ1-5,CATAGRVGQPQHF,TGTGCCACCGCCGGACGGGTCGGGCAGCCCCAGCATTTT
NA,NA,TRBV29-1,TRBJ2-3,CSAPANGSNTQYF,TGCAGCGCCCCAGCAAATGGTTCCAATACGCAGTATTTT
NA,NA,TRBV19,TRBJ2-2,CASTLTVTSGELFF,TGTGCCAGTACCCTGACGGTTACGTCCGGGGAGCTGTTTTTT